These 26 T cell receptor beta chains originate from one sample sequenced in a study of blood T cell repertoires in COVID-19. Profiling relied on immunoSEQ multiplex PCR, and the TCRdb table lists in-frame clones only, not all of them. The table has over 200,000 clones, about 85% seen once. The sample was PBMCs or T cells enriched from blood (not recorded which). The source is a young man who had recovered from COVID-19.

The chain recombines TRBV3-1 (or the pseudogene TRBV3-2) with TRBJ2-7, with 7 nucleotides matching TRBD1. The CDR3 is 13 residues long. Germline CDR1 and CDR2: LGHDT and YNNKEL (reference sequence). V was clipped by 3 bases and J by 6 bases; unmatched bases: 5. The DNA for the CDR3 is TGTGCCAGCAGCCACAGGACAGGCCCCGAGCAGTACTTC. Its translation: CASSHRTGPEQYF.

This chain connects TRBV5-1 to TRBJ2-1; TRBD2 aligns across 9 bases. The CDR3 sequence is 14 residues long. The ends lost 2 bases at V and 5 bases at J; junction bases unmatched: 2. CDR1 SGHRS and CDR2 YFSETQ come from the germline V gene. CDR3 loop: CASSLAGGNNEQFF. The DNA for the CDR3 is TGCGCCAGCAGCTTAGCGGGGGGAAACAATGAGCAGTTCTTC. The full variable domain, with the rest looked up from reference TRBV5-1 and TRBJ2-1, is KAGVTQTPRYLIKTRGQQVTLSCSPISGHRSVSWYQQTPGQGLQFLFEYFSETQRNKGNFPGRFSGRQFSNSRSEMNVSTLELGDSALYLCASSLAGGNNEQFFGPGTRLTVL.

The chain recombines TRBV5-4 with TRBJ2-5, with D unresolved. The CDR3 contains 12 residues. The V end was cut by 3 bases, the J end by 5 bases, with 8 bases between. The germline V gene has CDR1 SGHNT and CDR2 YYREEE (reference sequence). Here the CDR3 DNA reads TGTGCCAGCAGCTCACTCGCGGAGACCCAGTACTTC. Its translation: CASSSLAETQYF. Full variable domain (missing parts from reference TRBV5-4 and TRBJ2-5): ETGVTQSPTHLIKTRGQQVTLRCSSQSGHNTVSWYQQALGQGPQFIFQYYREEENGRGNFPPRFSGLQFPNYSSELNVNALELDDSALYLCASSSLAETQYFGPGTRLLVL.

V is TRBV5-1 and J is TRBJ1-6; D unclear. The CDR3 has 13 residues. In germline, CDR1 is SGHRS, CDR2 YFSETQ. V gave up 0 bases and J gave up 9 bases, with 7 bases separating them. For the CDR3, the DNA is TGCGCCAGCAGCTTGGGGGCGAGTTCACCCCTCCACTTT. Translated: CASSLGASSPLHF. The full variable domain, rest sourced from reference TRBV5-1 and TRBJ1-6, is KAGVTQTPRYLIKTRGQQVTLSCSPISGHRSVSWYQQTPGQGLQFLFEYFSETQRNKGNFPGRFSGRQFSNSRSEMNVSTLELGDSALYLCASSLGASSPLHFGNGTRLTVT.

J is TRBJ2-3 and V is TRBV11-2, with TRBD2 matching 8 bases. After removal of 0 bases from V and 4 bases from J, the junction contained 6 bases not matched to a gene. The CDR3 is made up of 16 amino acids. The germline CDR1 and CDR2 sequences are SGHAT and FQNNGV. CDR3 coding DNA: TGTGCCAGCAGCTTAGATCCAGCGGGAGTGGCAGATACGCAGTATTTT. Translating gives CASSLDPAGVADTQYF.

The chain employs TRBV7-2 and TRBJ1-1; 7 bases line up with TRBD1. Trimming cost V 1 base and J 5 bases; bases outside gene matches: 4. This CDR3 region has 14 residues. The germline CDR1 and CDR2 sequences are SGHTA and FQGNSA. The CDR3 here is CASSLVTGVTEAFF. CDR3 bases: TGTGCCAGCAGCTTAGTTACAGGGGTGACTGAAGCTTTCTTT.

In this sample, this clone turned up many times. This rearrangement joins TRBV6-1 to TRBJ1-1; D uncertain. CDR1 is MNHNS, CDR2 SASEGT, per germline. The V end lost 3 bases, the J end lost 1 base, and 9 bases lay between the germline ends. This CDR3 has 14 residues. DNA for the CDR3: TGTGCCAGCAGTGATGAGGGCCCGAACACTGAAGCTTTCTTT. Its translation is CASSDEGPNTEAFF.

V gene TRBV2 combines with J gene TRBJ1-5, with 8 bases lining up with TRBD1. The CDR3 spans 13 residues. The junction had 6 bases not matched to a gene; V was cut back by 9 bases and J by 5 bases. Looked up from germline, CDR1 is SNHLY and CDR2 is FYNNEI. Here the CDR3 DNA reads TGTGCCAGTACAACAGGGGGGTATCAGCCCCAGCATTTT. This sequence encodes CASTTGGYQPQHF.

This rearrangement joins TRBV7-8 to TRBJ1-3; the D is unclear. Germline loops: CDR1 SGHVS, CDR2 FQNEAQ. V shed 4 bases and J shed 3 bases, with 10 bases lying between them. The CDR3 covers 14 residues. The CDR3 sequence is CASSSILGGNTIYF. The DNA of the CDR3 is TGTGCCAGCAGCTCAATCCTCGGTGGAAACACCATATATTTT.

The V and J genes are TRBV11-2 and TRBJ2-7; tentative D call: TRBD2 (6 bases). The V gene's germline CDR1 is SGHAT and CDR2 FQNNGV. Trimming cost V 4 bases and J 1 base, with 14 bases left between them. The CDR3 loop spans 15 amino acids. Here the CDR3 reads CASSSSLARSYEQYF. CDR3 DNA sequence: TGTGCCAGCAGCTCCTCACTAGCTAGGTCCTACGAGCAGTACTTC.

The chain is built from TRBV5-6 and TRBJ1-5, with 8 bases lining up with TRBD1. Unmatched junction bases numbered 4, after V lost 4 bases and J lost 1 base. The CDR3 runs 15 residues. CDR1 and CDR2 (germline): SGHDT, YYEEEE. This chain's CDR3 is CASSARGPSNQPQHF. CDR3 coding DNA: TGTGCCAGCAGCGCCAGGGGGCCGAGCAATCAGCCCCAGCATTTT.

This rearrangement joins TRBV4-3 to TRBJ2-4; 7 bases match TRBD2. CDR3 length equals 17 residues. With 0 bases clipped from V and 4 bases from J, the junction kept 9 bases outside the gene matches. CDR1 is LGHNA, CDR2 YSLEER, per germline. This CDR3 is CASSQESFRTRKNIQYF. As DNA, the CDR3 is TGCGCCAGCAGCCAAGAAAGCTTTAGGACTAGGAAAAACATTCAGTACTTC.

This clone was found once. The CDR3 DNA is TGTGCCAGCAGAGGGGTGGTAAACACCATATATTTT. Its translation is CASRGVVNTIYF. The chain uses TRBV9 and TRBJ1-3; D is possibly TRBD1 (5 bases). V lost 5 bases and J lost 6, with 9 bases in between. The germline V gene has CDR1 SGDLS and CDR2 YYNGEE. The CDR3 loop spans 12 amino acids. The entire variable domain, with the rest obtained from reference TRBV9 and TRBJ1-3, is as follows: DSGVTQTPKHLITATGQRVTLRCSPRSGDLSVYWYQQSLDQGLQFLIQYYNGEERAKGNILERFSAQQFPDLHSELNLSSLELGDSALYFCASRGVVNTIYFGEGSWLTVV.

The V gene is TRBV6-4, the J gene TRBJ2-3, with 9 bases aligning to TRBD2. Germline loops: CDR1 MRHNA, CDR2 SNTAGT. The ends lost 5 bases at V and 0 bases at J; junction bases unmatched: 6. This CDR3 is 16 amino acids long. CDR3 sequence (DNA): TGTGCCAGCAGTCGGCTAGCGGGGTTAAGCACAGATACGCAGTATTTT. Amino acid sequence: CASSRLAGLSTDTQYF.

DNA of the CDR3: TGTGCCAGCAGCTTAGTTGGTAGTTCAGGGGCGAGTGGAGAGACCCAGTACTTC. Protein: CASSLVGSSGASGETQYF. J is TRBJ2-5 and V is TRBV7-8; D is possibly TRBD1 (6 bases). CDR3 size: 18 residues. Germline V gene data show CDR1 as SGHVS and CDR2 as FQNEAQ. Trimming took off 1 base at V and 4 bases at J, with 22 bases between the two ends.

This chain uses TRBV10-3 with TRBJ1-1, with no clear D. Germline V gene data show CDR1 as ENHRY and CDR2 as SYGVKD. The CDR3 is 14 residues long. Deletions cut 2 bases from V and 0 bases from J, with 7 bases between. CDR3 loop: CAISEVAVNTEAFF. DNA for the CDR3: TGTGCCATCAGTGAGGTCGCAGTGAACACTGAAGCTTTCTTT.

This chain links TRBV19 with TRBJ1-5, with 8 positions matching TRBD1. With V trimmed by 4 bases and J by 6 bases, 11 bases remained unmatched. CDR3 size: 16 residues. Germline V gives CDR1 LNHDA, CDR2 SQIVND (reference sequence). CDR3 loop: CASSRTLDRDVQPQHF. CDR3 bases: TGTGCCAGTAGTAGAACCCTGGACAGGGACGTTCAGCCCCAGCATTTT.

V and J are TRBV7-2 and TRBJ2-3, with 10 bases fitting TRBD2. The V and J ends lost 0 bases and 2 bases, in that order; junction bases with no gene match: 8. Germline loops: CDR1 SGHTA, CDR2 FQGNSA. The CDR3 is 18 amino acids. CDR3 protein: CASSLAQSGGAITDTQYF. In DNA form, the CDR3 reads TGTGCCAGCAGCTTAGCGCAAAGCGGGGGGGCCATCACAGATACGCAGTATTTT.

The chain links TRBV2 to TRBJ2-2, with 7 nucleotides matching TRBD2. Germline CDR1 and CDR2: SNHLY and FYNNEI. V lost 7 bases to trimming and J lost 5 bases; unmatched junction nucleotides: 4. The CDR3 consists of 13 residues. For the CDR3, the DNA is TGTGCCAGCACGCGGGAGAGTACCGGGGAGCTGTTTTTT. This encodes CASTRESTGELFF.

The chain has TRBV28 and TRBJ2-1, with 12 bases identical to TRBD2. The CDR3 is 16 amino acids. Unmatched junction bases numbered 3, after V lost 1 base and J lost 5 bases. Germline V lookup: CDR1 MDHEN, CDR2 SYDVKM. This CDR3 reads CASSLLLAGGDNEQFF. The CDR3 DNA sequence: TGTGCCAGCAGTTTATTGCTAGCGGGAGGGGACAATGAGCAGTTCTTC.

V and J are TRBV7-2 and TRBJ2-2; 15 bases fit TRBD2. Per the germline V gene, CDR1 is SGHTA and CDR2 is FQGNSA. CDR3 length: 17 residues. V lost 4 bases, J lost 4 bases, and 4 bases stayed unmatched. The CDR3 DNA follows: TGTGCCAGCAGCTCTATGGGACTAGCGGGGGGCACCGGGGAGCTGTTTTTT. Translation gives CASSSMGLAGGTGELFF.

A single count supports this clone. V and J are TRBV6-2 or TRBV6-3 and TRBJ1-4, with TRBD1 identical over 7 bases. Germline V gene lookup returns CDR1 MNHEY and CDR2 SVGEGT. This CDR3 spans 17 amino acids. J lost 5 bases, V lost 2 bases, and 11 bases had no gene match. The CDR3 DNA is TGTGCCAGCAGTTACCAGAGGACAGGACCCCTAAATGAAAAACTGTTTTTT. This encodes CASSYQRTGPLNEKLFF.

The chain has TRBV27 and TRBJ1-2; no definite D call. Germline CDR1 is MNHEY and CDR2 is SMNVEV (reference sequence). Trimming removed 2 bases at V and 3 bases at J, with 13 bases between. The CDR3 has 15 residues. This CDR3 is CASSLKLGIHYGYTF. The CDR3 DNA follows: TGTGCCAGCAGTTTAAAGCTCGGGATTCACTATGGCTACACCTTC.

This chain joins TRBV27 and TRBJ1-4; tentatively, D is TRBD1 (5 bases). Germline V gene sequence: CDR1 MNHEY, CDR2 SMNVEV (reference sequence). Trimming took 6 bases from V and 8 from J, leaving 22 bases between them. The length of the CDR3 is 16 residues. Here the CDR3 reads CASSPAVGRVGEKLFF. CDR3 in DNA: TGTGCCAGCAGCCCAGCCGTGGGGCGCGTAGGGGAAAAACTGTTTTTT.

V usage is TRBV4-1 and J usage is TRBJ1-3; D may be TRBD1 (6 bases). The length of the CDR3 is 15 residues. The germline V gene has CDR1 MGHRA and CDR2 YSYEKL. Trimming left V 0 bases short and J 2 bases short, with 8 bases between. The CDR3 sequence is CASSQDQGTGNTIYF. In nucleotides, the CDR3 is TGCGCCAGCAGCCAAGATCAGGGGACTGGAAACACCATATATTTT.

The chain employs TRBV29-1 and TRBJ1-1; TRBD1 agrees at 11 bases. The germline V gene encodes CDR1 SQVTM and CDR2 ANQGSEA. With 3 bases clipped from V and 3 bases from J, the junction kept 9 bases outside the gene matches. The length of the CDR3 is 16 residues. Here the CDR3 DNA reads TGCAGCGTTGATTTCGGACAGGGGGCATGGTACACTGAAGCTTTCTTT. Protein sequence: CSVDFGQGAWYTEAFF. Full variable domain (missing parts from reference TRBV29-1 and TRBJ1-1): SAVISQKPSRDICQRGTSLTIQCQVDSQVTMMFWYRQQPGQSLTLIATANQGSEATYESGFVIDKFPISRPNLTFSTLTVSNMSPEDSSIYLCSVDFGQGAWYTEAFFGQGTRLTVV.